This T cell receptor beta chain was retrieved from a study of spatial heterogeneity in lung cancer. Study-level information: There were 72 donors, all of them untreated patients with early-stage non-small cell lung cancer. Available follow-up PBMC samples, collected a median of roughly two years post-resection, were sequenced. Detected sequences consistently included more beta-chain ones than alpha-chain ones.

Germline V gene data show CDR1 as SGHRS and CDR2 as YFSETQ. The CDR3 totals 16 residues. Trimming removed 4 bases at V and 0 bases at J, with 17 bases between. TCRdb analysed the 5' RACE reads with MiXCR anew, one entry per CDR3 protein. Here the sample spans more than 95,000 distinct CDR3 sequences, less than 15% being singletons. Sample time point: blood at routine non-recurrence follow-up after resection. Unsorted whole RNA from tumor, nontumor lung or frozen PBMC underwent sequencing. The V call is TRBV5-1, the J call TRBJ2-7, with D possibly called TRBD1 or TRBD2 (5 bases each). This TCR was sampled from a male donor with early-stage non-small cell lung cancer. This sample comprised PBMCs, obtained at follow-up. The CDR3 region is CASSPSGTVSSYEQYF. DNA of the CDR3: TGCGCCAGCAGCCCAAGTGGGACGGTAAGCTCCTACGAGCAGTACTTC.